These 26 T cell receptor beta chains were sequenced from one sample in a study of blood T cell repertoires in COVID-19. Using immunoSEQ multiplex PCR, the repertoire was profiled, and TCRdb retains in-frame clones only, with some absent. The sample has about 250,000 clones; roughly 83% are singletons. Sequenced sample: peripheral blood. The receptor set was obtained from a man at least 80 years old with acute or convalescent COVID-19.

In DNA form, the CDR3 reads TGTGCCAGCAGTGGGACAGGGACGAATCAGCCCCAGCATTTT. This gives the protein CASSGTGTNQPQHF. The V and J genes are TRBV27 and TRBJ1-5; TRBD1 agrees at 9 bases. Germline V gene sequence: CDR1 MNHEY, CDR2 SMNVEV (reference sequence). The CDR3 is made up of 14 amino acids. V dropped 5 bases and J dropped 4; count of bases not matched to a gene: 3.

This chain joins TRBV19 and TRBJ1-1; no definite D call. CDR1 is LNHDA and CDR2 is SQIVND in the germline V gene (reference sequence). The CDR3 runs 13 residues. Trimming removed 0 bases at V and 11 bases at J, with 13 bases between. This CDR3 is CASSIDRKGGAFF. CDR3 sequence (DNA): TGTGCCAGTAGTATAGATCGGAAAGGAGGGGCTTTCTTT.

The V and J genes are TRBV5-4 and TRBJ1-2; D call uncertain. Per the germline V gene, CDR1 is SGHNT and CDR2 is YYREEE (reference sequence). CDR3 length: 14 amino acids. V gave up 6 bases and J gave up 4 bases, with 16 bases separating them. The CDR3 sequence: CASTLIGVGYGYTF. CDR3 sequence (DNA): TGTGCCAGCACCCTGATCGGGGTTGGCTATGGCTACACCTTC.

This chain connects TRBV21-1 to TRBJ1-3; TRBD1 is the table's D call and was not checked against the DNA. TRBV21-1 is termed a pseudogene. This CDR3 contains 16 residues. The CDR3 loop reads CASSPPGAVWWNTIYF. For the CDR3, the DNA is TGTGCCAGCAGTCCTCCAGGGGCCGTGTGGTGGAACACCATATATTTT.

This clone was seen a single time. V is TRBV6-1 and J is TRBJ1-1, with D uncertain. V was clipped by 3 bases and J by 0 bases, with 11 bases between them. The CDR3 is made up of 15 amino acids. Germline CDR1 is MNHNS and CDR2 is SASEGT. The CDR3 loop reads CASSEHLIMNTEAFF. The CDR3 DNA follows: TGTGCCAGCAGTGAGCACCTAATCATGAACACTGAAGCTTTCTTT.

The table lists this clone with a few counts. The chain is built from TRBV3-1 (or the pseudogene TRBV3-2) and TRBJ1-4; 10 bases align to TRBD1. From germline, CDR1 is LGHDT and CDR2 YNNKEL (reference sequence). V shed 5 bases, J shed 7 bases, and the junction held 7 bases outside the gene matches. CDR3 length: 15 residues. The CDR3 reads CASSTGQGESEKLFF. The CDR3 DNA sequence: TGTGCCAGCAGCACCGGACAGGGGGAATCTGAAAAACTGTTTTTT.

The V call is TRBV18, the J call TRBJ1-5, with no clear D. This CDR3 is built from 12 residues. V was cut by 5 bases and J by 4 bases, with 6 bases left in between. The germline gives CDR1 KGHSH, CDR2 LQKENI. The chain's CDR3 is CASSGTNQPQHF. In DNA form, the CDR3 reads TGTGCCAGCTCAGGCACAAATCAGCCCCAGCATTTT. Supplemented by reference TRBV18 and TRBJ1-5, the full variable domain reads NAGVMQNPRHLVRRRGQEARLRCSPMKGHSHVYWYRQLPEEGLKFMVYLQKENIIDESGMPKERFSAEFPKEGPSILRIQQVVRGDSAAYFCASSGTNQPQHFGDGTRLSIL.

As concerns this clone: At the DNA level, this CDR3 is encoded by other sequences in the same sample as well. This chain connects TRBV6-5 to TRBJ1-5; no clear D. The CDR3 is made up of 14 amino acids. Germline CDR1 reads MNHEY; CDR2 reads SVGAGI. Trimming left V 0 bases short and J 2 bases short, with 5 bases between. The CDR3: CASSYSGGNQPQHF. The CDR3 DNA reads TGTGCCAGCAGTTACTCGGGCGGCAATCAGCCCCAGCATTTT.

J is TRBJ2-7 and V is TRBV11-2; 7 bases align to TRBD1. The trim removed 2 bases at V and 4 bases at J, leaving 2 bases unmatched. The CDR3 length is 13 residues. The V gene's germline CDR1 is SGHAT and CDR2 FQNNGV. CDR3 nucleotides: TGTGCCAGCAGCTTATACAGGGGTTACGAGCAGTACTTC. Translated: CASSLYRGYEQYF.

The chain couples TRBV7-9 to TRBJ1-2, with 8 bases fitting TRBD1. V lost 5 bases, J lost 7 bases, and 15 bases stayed unmatched. CDR3 size: 16 residues. Germline V lookup: CDR1 SEHNR, CDR2 FQNEAQ (reference sequence). The chain's CDR3 is CASSPPNPGGARGYTF. CDR3 bases: TGTGCCAGCAGCCCGCCCAACCCAGGGGGCGCGCGTGGCTACACCTTC. The whole variable domain, remainder taken from reference TRBV7-9 and TRBJ1-2, is DTGVSQNPRHKITKRGQNVTFRCDPISEHNRLYWYRQTLGQGPEFLTYFQNEAQLEKSRLLSDRFSAERPKGSFSTLEIQRTEQGDSAMYLCASSPPNPGGARGYTFGSGTRLTVV.

V gene TRBV9 combines with J gene TRBJ1-5, with no clear D. CDR3 size: 13 residues. V lost 2 bases and J lost 6, with 9 bases in between. From germline, CDR1 is SGDLS and CDR2 YYNGEE. CDR3 bases: TGTGCCAGCAGCGTTGAGGGCGGTCAGCCCCAGCATTTT. It encodes CASSVEGGQPQHF.

The chain couples TRBV11-3 to TRBJ2-7; 7 bases agree with TRBD1. Germline CDR1 is SGHNT and CDR2 is YENEEA. The CDR3 is 15 residues long. V lost 3 bases and J lost 2; bases outside the gene matches: 7. Written as DNA, the CDR3 is TGTGCCAGCAGCTTCCGGACAGGATATCCCTACGAGCAGTACTTC. It translates to CASSFRTGYPYEQYF.

This rearrangement joins TRBV18 to TRBJ1-1, with D perhaps matching TRBD1 (6 bases). Germline CDR1 and CDR2: KGHSH and LQKENI. Trimming shortened V by 6 bases and J by 11 bases, and 19 bases separated the two germline ends. The CDR3 has 13 residues. CDR3 region: CASSPVSGDPAFF. DNA for the CDR3: TGTGCCAGCTCTCCTGTCTCAGGGGACCCGGCTTTCTTT.

The chain combines TRBV7-9 with TRBJ2-7; tentatively, D is TRBD1 (6 bases). The CDR3 covers 17 residues. V lost 4 bases and J lost 4, with 23 bases in between. Germline values: CDR1 SEHNR, CDR2 FQNEAQ (reference sequence). The CDR3 DNA reads TGTGCCAGCAGCTGGTCCGGGACACGAAGCTACCATTACGAGCAGTACTTC. It specifies CASSWSGTRSYHYEQYF.

This rearrangement joins TRBV6-5 to TRBJ2-5; 10 nucleotides agree with TRBD2. CDR1 MNHEY and CDR2 SVGAGI come from the germline V gene. J lost 1 base, V lost 3 bases, and 5 bases had no gene match. The CDR3 length is 16 residues. The CDR3 region is CASSYRLAGAQETQYF. For the CDR3, the DNA is TGTGCCAGCAGTTATAGGCTAGCGGGGGCCCAAGAGACCCAGTACTTC.

V gene TRBV3-1 (or the pseudogene TRBV3-2) combines with J gene TRBJ1-2; 7 bases are a match to TRBD1. Germline V gene sequence: CDR1 LGHDT, CDR2 YNNKEL (reference sequence). The CDR3 spans 15 residues. J was trimmed by 8 bases and V by 0 bases; bases with no gene match: 9. CDR3 loop: CASSQDNKGAGGYTF. DNA of the CDR3: TGTGCCAGCAGCCAAGATAATAAGGGGGCGGGAGGCTACACCTTC.

The CDR3, as DNA: TGTGCCAGCAGCAGGCACGGTGTCTACGAGCAGTACTTC. Translated, it gives CASSRHGVYEQYF. This sequence joins TRBV6-5 and TRBJ2-7; no clear D. From germline, CDR1 is MNHEY and CDR2 SVGAGI. Trimming removed 6 bases from V and 3 bases from J, with 12 bases in between. This CDR3 has 13 residues.

This clone was found once. The gene calls are TRBV18 and TRBJ1-4; D is possibly TRBD1 (6 bases). The CDR3 consists of 15 residues. Trimming shortened V by 6 bases and J by 8 bases, and 19 bases separated the two germline ends. Germline assignment: CDR1 KGHSH and CDR2 LQKENI. The CDR3 region is CASSIQGQGQEKLFF. In nucleotides, the CDR3 is TGTGCCAGCTCCATCCAGGGGCAGGGACAAGAAAAACTGTTTTTT.

The chain employs TRBV6-1 and TRBJ1-4; no firm D call. Looked up from germline, CDR1 is MNHNS and CDR2 is SASEGT. The CDR3 runs 17 residues. Trimming took 8 bases from V and 7 from J, leaving 26 bases between them. The CDR3 region is CASCGASAQWRVEKLFF. CDR3 in DNA: TGTGCCAGCTGTGGAGCCTCCGCCCAGTGGAGGGTTGAAAAACTGTTTTTT.

The chain links TRBV27 to TRBJ2-1; weak D call: TRBD2 (6 bases). The ends were cut back, 3 bases at V and 10 bases at J, with 16 bases in the middle. This CDR3 spans 14 amino acids. Germline V lookup: CDR1 MNHEY, CDR2 SMNVEV (reference sequence). CDR3 sequence: CASSFRAGSREQFF. CDR3 DNA sequence: TGTGCCAGCAGTTTTCGGGCGGGGTCCAGAGAGCAGTTCTTC.

The V call is TRBV4-1, the J call TRBJ2-5, with D possibly being TRBD1 (7 bases). The CDR3 has 15 amino acids. The germline V gene has CDR1 MGHRA and CDR2 YSYEKL. The V end was cut by 3 bases, the J end by 1 base, with 12 bases between. DNA of the CDR3: TGCGCCAGCAGCCATGCCAGGGGGGCCCAAGAGACCCAGTACTTC. Protein: CASSHARGAQETQYF.

This chain uses TRBV5-1 with TRBJ2-5; the match to TRBD1 covers 8 bases. This CDR3 region has 14 residues. Germline CDR1 is SGHRS and CDR2 is YFSETQ. V shed 3 bases and J 4 bases; nucleotides not matched to a gene: 5. CDR3 amino acids: CASSSQGAGETQYF. The CDR3 coding sequence is TGCGCCAGCAGCTCCCAGGGGGCCGGAGAGACCCAGTACTTC.

The chain carries TRBV25-1 and TRBJ1-6; perhaps TRBD1 as D (6 bases). Trimming took 2 bases from V and 7 from J, leaving 15 bases between them. CDR1 and CDR2 from the germline V gene are MGHDK and SYGVNS. CDR3 length: 16 amino acids. CDR3 nucleotides: TGTGCCAGCAGTGAACCGCTGGGGGGGCAAAATTCACCCCTCCACTTT. It codes for CASSEPLGGQNSPLHF.

This clone appeared a few times. The genes are TRBV5-1 and TRBJ1-3; 7 positions agree with TRBD1. Trimming took 4 bases from V and 4 from J; bases not matched to a gene: 8. The CDR3 length is 15 residues. Germline V gene sequence: CDR1 SGHRS, CDR2 YFSETQ. This chain's CDR3 is CASSTGQASGNTIYF. The CDR3 coding sequence is TGCGCCAGCAGCACAGGACAGGCTTCGGGAAACACCATATATTTT.

The V gene is TRBV18, the J gene TRBJ1-5; 10 bases map to TRBD1. With V trimmed by 6 bases and J by 6 bases, 8 bases remained unmatched. Germline loops: CDR1 KGHSH, CDR2 LQKENI. The CDR3 contains 15 residues. As DNA, the CDR3 is TGTGCCAGCTCGTTGACAGGGGGCTTAAGTCAGCCCCAGCATTTT. It codes for CASSLTGGLSQPQHF.

DNA for the CDR3: TGCGCCAGCAGCCTCTCCTACCCGGGGGGCCTGGGGACTGAAGCTTTCTTT. Its protein is CASSLSYPGGLGTEAFF. The chain uses TRBV5-1 and TRBJ1-1; a weak D match, TRBD1 (6 bases). The CDR3 runs to 17 residues. Germline CDR1 and CDR2: SGHRS and YFSETQ. V lost 4 bases, J lost 5 bases, and 24 bases lay in between.